The 27 T cell receptor beta chains presented below share a single source sample, sequenced in a study of early T cells in non-severe SARS-CoV-2 infection (dated by TCRdb to about 2021). The library was prepared using 5' RACE. The reads were generated on a NextSeq 500. The public reads were quality trimmed at Q25 with fastp and then assembled into clones with MiXCR by TCRdb, keeping productive beta chains. A single entry per CDR3 protein holds the most common genes and DNA from its merged rows. Present in this sample are around 61,000 distinct CDR3 sequences, around 12% of which were seen just once. Approximately 2.8% of the sample belongs to the ten largest clones. The sample consisted of whole blood. All receptors come from an adult who was a healthcare worker with PCR-confirmed SARS-CoV-2 infection or an uninfected control (not recorded which).

This clonotype was found many times. The gene calls are TRBV12-3 or TRBV12-4 and TRBJ2-5; weak D call: TRBD1 (6 bases). Trimming stripped 3 bases from V and 0 bases from J, with 14 bases between. The CDR3 loop spans 16 amino acids. The CDR3 nucleotides read TGTGCCAGCAGTTTCAAGACAGGACCCTACCAAGAGACCCAGTACTTC. Amino acid sequence: CASSFKTGPYQETQYF.

J is TRBJ2-1 and V is TRBV5-1; TRBD2 matches at 11 bases. The CDR3 consists of 16 residues. V lost 3 bases to trimming and J lost 2 bases; unmatched junction nucleotides: 4. The germline V gene encodes CDR1 SGHRS and CDR2 YFSETQ. CDR3 DNA sequence: TGCGCCAGCAGCTCCGGACTAGCGGGCACCTACAATGAGCAGTTCTTC. Its translation is CASSSGLAGTYNEQFF.

This clonotype appeared many times. The chain has TRBV3-1 and TRBJ2-3; D is uncertain. The V gene's germline CDR1 is LGHDT and CDR2 YNNKEL (reference sequence). V was cut by 7 bases and J by 3 bases, with 11 bases left in between. The CDR3 consists of 13 residues. The CDR3 coding sequence is TGTGCCAGCACCCCACAAGGAACAGATACGCAGTATTTT. It translates to CASTPQGTDTQYF.

This clonotype has ten or more counts. The rearrangement links TRBV6-2 or TRBV6-3 to TRBJ1-1; TRBD1 is a possible D gene (5 bases). V lost 5 bases, J lost 8 bases, and 12 bases lay in between. CDR1 is MNHEY and CDR2 is SVGEGT in the germline V gene. CDR3 size: 12 residues. The CDR3: CASSRPGPEAFF. The DNA for the CDR3 is TGTGCCAGCAGTCGACCGGGGCCCGAAGCTTTCTTT.

Note on this clonotype: This may stem from a read error, because a much larger clone lies one nucleotide away. V usage is TRBV27 and J usage is TRBJ2-3; 8 bases match TRBD2. The J segment lost 3 bases and the V segment lost 2 bases, leaving 16 bases of the junction unmatched. Germline V gene data show CDR1 as MNHEY and CDR2 as SMNVEV (reference sequence). This CDR3 spans 19 amino acids. CDR3 residues: CASSLHPFSTGGGTDTQYF. The CDR3 DNA reads as TGTGCCAGCAGTTTACACCCGTTCTCGACTGGCGGGGGGACAGATACGCAGTATTTT.

This clonotype was recorded many times. V and J are TRBV18 and TRBJ2-7, with D possibly matching TRBD2 (6 bases). V was cut by 6 bases and J by 6 bases, with 9 bases left in between. The CDR3 spans 11 residues. Germline loops: CDR1 KGHSH, CDR2 LQKENI. The CDR3 loop reads CASSSGGEQYF. The DNA for the CDR3 is TGTGCCAGCTCCTCCGGGGGCGAGCAGTACTTC.

This clonotype was detected many times. J is TRBJ2-1 and V is TRBV6-5; TRBD2 matches 7 bases. Looked up from germline, CDR1 is MNHEY and CDR2 is SVGAGI. The CDR3 extends over 13 amino acids. With 6 bases clipped from V and 7 bases from J, the junction kept 6 bases outside the gene matches. CDR3 sequence (DNA): TGTGCCAGCAGCTCCGGGGGGAGGAATGAGCAGTTCTTC. Amino acid sequence: CASSSGGRNEQFF.

This clonotype was seen many times. The chain combines TRBV11-2 with TRBJ2-1; 12 nucleotides align to TRBD2. CDR3 size: 19 residues. J gave up 2 bases and V 2 bases, and 10 bases lay outside the gene matches. Germline V gives CDR1 SGHAT, CDR2 FQNNGV. The CDR3 DNA reads TGTGCCAGCAGCTTAACTCTAGCGGGAGGGCCCGCGACCTACAATGAGCAGTTCTTC. It encodes CASSLTLAGGPATYNEQFF.

The chain links TRBV7-9 to TRBJ2-3, with D unresolved. V was cut by 6 bases and J by 2 bases, with 12 bases left in between. There are 14 residues in the CDR3. Per the germline V gene, CDR1 is SEHNR and CDR2 is FQNEAQ (reference sequence). The CDR3 loop reads CASSPSRTTDTQYF. CDR3 nucleotide sequence: TGTGCCAGCAGTCCAAGCCGGACCACAGATACGCAGTATTTT.

V is TRBV6-5 and J is TRBJ2-7, with TRBD2 matching 12 bases. The CDR3 has 14 residues. Germline V gives CDR1 MNHEY, CDR2 SVGAGI. The junction had 3 bases not matched to a gene; V was cut back by 5 bases and J by 4 bases. CDR3 amino acids: CASSTTSGSYEQYF. CDR3 nucleotides: TGTGCCAGCAGTACGACTAGCGGGAGTTACGAGCAGTACTTC.

This clonotype showed up many times. The chain has TRBV19 and TRBJ2-3; D not resolved. The length of the CDR3 is 15 residues. Germline V lookup: CDR1 LNHDA, CDR2 SQIVND (reference sequence). V was clipped by 1 base and J by 2 bases, with 10 bases between them. The CDR3 DNA reads as TGTGCCAGTAGTATAGCGGCTCTTTACACAGATACGCAGTATTTT. Translation gives CASSIAALYTDTQYF.

The chain couples TRBV7-9 to TRBJ2-1; 7 bases are shared with TRBD1. This CDR3 is 17 amino acids long. J was trimmed by 1 base and V by 5 bases; bases with no gene match: 11. Germline values: CDR1 SEHNR, CDR2 FQNEAQ (reference sequence). The CDR3 is CASSPPPDRRSYNEQFF. CDR3 DNA: TGTGCCAGCAGCCCCCCCCCGGACAGGAGATCCTACAATGAGCAGTTCTTC.

This clonotype was recorded many times. V and J are TRBV11-2 and TRBJ2-5, with 11 bases matching TRBD1. This CDR3 spans 16 amino acids. Germline CDR1 SGHAT, CDR2 FQNNGV. V shed 2 bases and J 1 base; nucleotides not matched to a gene: 3. This chain's CDR3 is CASSLNGQGAQETQYF. For the CDR3, the DNA is TGTGCCAGCAGCTTAAACGGACAGGGGGCCCAAGAGACCCAGTACTTC.

This clonotype appeared many times. The J gene is TRBJ1-6, the V gene TRBV7-6; no reliable D call. Germline V lookup: CDR1 SGHVS, CDR2 FNYEAQ. CDR3 length equals 15 residues. The germline V and J ends were trimmed by 1 base and 8 bases, with 12 bases remaining between them. Here the CDR3 reads CASSLDTRPHSPLHF. CDR3 DNA sequence: TGTGCCAGCAGCTTAGATACACGACCCCATTCACCCCTCCACTTT.

This clonotype showed up many times. The chain has TRBV5-1 and TRBJ2-7; the D call may be TRBD1 or TRBD2 (5 bases each). Germline values: CDR1 SGHRS, CDR2 YFSETQ. Trimming stripped 4 bases from V and 12 bases from J, with 17 bases between. The CDR3 has 12 amino acids. The CDR3 DNA follows: TGCGCCAGCAGCACCCCGCCAGGGAGACTGTACTTC. This codes for CASSTPPGRLYF.

In this sample, this clonotype turned up many times. The genes are TRBV7-8 and TRBJ2-7, with 9 bases lining up with TRBD1. CDR1 and CDR2 from the germline V gene are SGHVS and FQNEAQ. The CDR3 length is 15 residues. Trimming cost V 4 bases and J 4 bases; bases outside gene matches: 8. CDR3 loop: CASSSLTGGGYEQYF. CDR3 bases: TGTGCCAGCAGCTCGTTGACAGGGGGGGGTTACGAGCAGTACTTC.

This clonotype has ten or more counts. V is TRBV15 and J is TRBJ1-1, with a possible D match to TRBD1 (6 bases). Trimming cost V 7 bases and J 3 bases, with 21 bases left between them. This CDR3 has 16 amino acids. From germline, CDR1 is LNHNV and CDR2 YYDKDF (reference sequence). CDR3 sequence reads: CATNPGLDRLHTEAFF. CDR3 bases: TGTGCCACCAACCCCGGTCTAGACAGGTTACACACTGAAGCTTTCTTT.

V and J are TRBV7-3 and TRBJ2-6, with TRBD1 as a possible D gene (7 bases). The CDR3 consists of 17 residues. Between the trimmed V and J ends, which lost 1 base and 0 bases, there was a span of 10 bases. Germline-derived CDR1 and CDR2 are SGHTA and FQGTGA. The CDR3 loop is CASSLRGDSSGANVLTF. DNA of the CDR3: TGTGCCAGCAGCTTAAGGGGGGACAGCTCTGGGGCCAACGTCCTGACTTTC.

This clonotype has ten or more counts. V and J are TRBV5-6 and TRBJ1-4; 9 bases fit TRBD1. The germline CDR1 and CDR2 sequences are SGHDT and YYEEEE. V lost 4 bases, J lost 0 bases, and 4 bases stayed unmatched. CDR3 length: 16 amino acids. CDR3 DNA: TGTGCCAGCAGCATTCGGGACAGGGCAACTAATGAAAAACTGTTTTTT. It is translated as CASSIRDRATNEKLFF.

The sample holds many counts of this clonotype. V usage is TRBV3-1 and J usage is TRBJ2-3, with D tentatively TRBD2 (6 bases). The V gene lost 2 bases and the J gene lost 5 bases, with 17 bases spanning the gap. The CDR3 spans 16 residues. Per the germline V gene, CDR1 is LGHDT and CDR2 is YNNKEL (reference sequence). CDR3 in DNA: TGTGCCAGCAGCCAATCGGAGGCGGGGAAGGGAGATACGCAGTATTTT. Translating it yields CASSQSEAGKGDTQYF.

In this sample, this clonotype turned up many times. The chain carries TRBV19 and TRBJ2-1, with D possibly TRBD2 on 6 matching bases. V was pared by 5 bases and J by 1 base, with 15 bases between. Per the germline V gene, CDR1 is LNHDA and CDR2 is SQIVND (reference sequence). This CDR3 region has 16 residues. This CDR3 is CASSAKRALSYNEQFF. CDR3 sequence (DNA): TGTGCCAGTAGTGCTAAGCGGGCCTTATCCTACAATGAGCAGTTCTTC.

A few counts support this clonotype. The V gene is TRBV12-3 or TRBV12-4, the J gene TRBJ1-1, with D uncertain. Trimming removed 2 bases at V and 10 bases at J, with 5 bases between. The CDR3 covers 10 residues. CDR3 sequence reads: CASSLRLAFF. For the CDR3, the DNA is TGTGCCAGCAGTTTAAGGTTAGCTTTCTTT.

This clonotype showed up many times. This chain joins TRBV30 and TRBJ2-2; TRBD2 might be the D (5 bases). The CDR3 consists of 14 residues. V was cut by 0 bases and J by 3 bases, with 8 bases left in between. Germline V gene lookup returns CDR1 GTSNPN and CDR2 SVGIG (reference sequence). The CDR3 coding sequence is TGTGCCTGGAGTGTAGAGGGAGACACCGGGGAGCTGTTTTTT. This translates into CAWSVEGDTGELFF.

This clonotype appeared many times. DNA for the CDR3: TGCGCCAGCAGCGATGGACGGCGACTAGCGCCAGATACGCAGTATTTT. This codes for CASSDGRRLAPDTQYF. The chain combines TRBV5-1 with TRBJ2-3, with 8 bases identical to TRBD2. The J segment lost 4 bases and the V segment lost 4 bases, leaving 11 bases of the junction unmatched. The CDR3 is 16 amino acids. The germline CDR1 and CDR2 sequences are SGHRS and YFSETQ.

The table lists this clonotype with many counts. This chain joins TRBV20-1 and TRBJ2-2; 12 nucleotides align to TRBD2. CDR1 and CDR2 from the germline V gene are DFQATT and SNEGSKA (reference sequence). The V and J ends lost 0 bases and 4 bases, in that order; junction bases with no gene match: 12. The CDR3 runs 19 residues. The CDR3 loop is CSARDSSGLAGTLTGELFF. For the CDR3, the DNA is TGCAGTGCTAGAGATTCATCCGGACTAGCGGGAACTCTCACCGGGGAGCTGTTTTTT.

This clonotype was counted ten times or more. CDR3 DNA: TGTGCCAGTAGCCTCAGGACAGGGAAGAACACCGGGGAGCTGTTTTTT. Its protein is CASSLRTGKNTGELFF. The chain couples TRBV19 to TRBJ2-2; 8 bases align to TRBD1. The CDR3 runs to 16 residues. Germline V gene data show CDR1 as LNHDA and CDR2 as SQIVND (reference sequence). Losses at the gene ends were 6 bases for V and 1 base for J; bases not matched to a gene: 7.

The chain joins TRBV13 to TRBJ2-7, with D possibly being TRBD1 (5 bases). Trimming pared 5 bases from V and 3 bases from J, leaving 17 bases between. CDR1 is PRHDT, CDR2 FYEKMQ, per germline (reference sequence). This CDR3 is built from 15 residues. CDR3 nucleotide sequence: TGTGCCAGCAGCCCGAGACAGCCATGGGTCTACGAGCAGTACTTC. It specifies CASSPRQPWVYEQYF.